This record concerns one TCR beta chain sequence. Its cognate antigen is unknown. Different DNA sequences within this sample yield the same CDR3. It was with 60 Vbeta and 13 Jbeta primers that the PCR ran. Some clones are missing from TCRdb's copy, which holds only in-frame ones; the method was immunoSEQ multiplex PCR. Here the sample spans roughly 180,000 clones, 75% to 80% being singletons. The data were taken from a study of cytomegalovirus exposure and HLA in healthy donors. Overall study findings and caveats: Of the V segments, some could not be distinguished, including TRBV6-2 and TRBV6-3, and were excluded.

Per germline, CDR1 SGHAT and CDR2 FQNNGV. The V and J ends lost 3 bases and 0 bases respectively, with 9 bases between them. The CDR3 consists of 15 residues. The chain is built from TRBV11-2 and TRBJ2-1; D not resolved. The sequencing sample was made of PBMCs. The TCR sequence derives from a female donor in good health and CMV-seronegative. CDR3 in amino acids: CASSFDNLSYNEQFF. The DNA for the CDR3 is TGTGCCAGCAGCTTTGACAATCTCTCCTACAATGAGCAGTTCTTC.